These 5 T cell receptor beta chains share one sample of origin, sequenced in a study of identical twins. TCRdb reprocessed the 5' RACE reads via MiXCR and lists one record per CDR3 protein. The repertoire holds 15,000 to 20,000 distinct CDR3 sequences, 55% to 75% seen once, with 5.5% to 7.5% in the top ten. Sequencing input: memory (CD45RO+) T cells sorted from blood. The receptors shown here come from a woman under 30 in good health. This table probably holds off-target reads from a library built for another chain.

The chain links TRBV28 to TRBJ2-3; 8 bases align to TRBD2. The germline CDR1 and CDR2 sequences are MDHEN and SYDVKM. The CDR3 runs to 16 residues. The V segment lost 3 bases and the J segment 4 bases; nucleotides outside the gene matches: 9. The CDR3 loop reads CASSFHSGVGADTQYF. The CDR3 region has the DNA TGTGCCAGCAGTTTCCATAGCGGGGTCGGGGCAGATACGCAGTATTTT. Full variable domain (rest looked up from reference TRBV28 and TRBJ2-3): DVKVTQSSRYLVKRTGEKVFLECVQDMDHENMFWYRQDPGLGLRLIYFSYDVKMKEKGDIPEGYSVSREKKERFSLILESASTNQTSMYLCASSFHSGVGADTQYFGPGTRLTVL.

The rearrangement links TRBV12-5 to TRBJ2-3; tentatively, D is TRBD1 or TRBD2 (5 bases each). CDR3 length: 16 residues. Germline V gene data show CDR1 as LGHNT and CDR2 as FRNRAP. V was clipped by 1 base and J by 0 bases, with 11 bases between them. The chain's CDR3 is CASGLDGARSTDTQYF. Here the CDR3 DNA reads TGTGCTAGTGGTTTGGACGGGGCTCGTAGCACAGATACGCAGTATTTT.

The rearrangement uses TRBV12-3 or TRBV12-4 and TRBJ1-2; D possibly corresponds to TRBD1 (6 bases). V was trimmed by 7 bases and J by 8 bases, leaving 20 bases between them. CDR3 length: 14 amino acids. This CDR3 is CASTQSQGGRGYTF. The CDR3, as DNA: TGTGCCAGCACGCAGTCACAGGGTGGAAGGGGCTACACCTTC.

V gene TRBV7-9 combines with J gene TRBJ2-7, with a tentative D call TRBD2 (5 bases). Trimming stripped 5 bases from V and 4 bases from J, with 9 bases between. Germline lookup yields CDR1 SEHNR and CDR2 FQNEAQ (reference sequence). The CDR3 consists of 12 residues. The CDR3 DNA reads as TGTGCCAGCAGCCACGGACTTTACGAGCAGTACTTC. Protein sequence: CASSHGLYEQYF.

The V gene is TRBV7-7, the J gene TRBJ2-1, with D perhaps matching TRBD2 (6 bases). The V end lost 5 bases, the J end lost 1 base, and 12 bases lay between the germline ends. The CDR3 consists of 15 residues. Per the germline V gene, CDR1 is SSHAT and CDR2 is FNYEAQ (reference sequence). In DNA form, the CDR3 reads TGTGCCAGCAGCGTAGGGGACTGGTCCTACAATGAGCAGTTCTTC. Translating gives CASSVGDWSYNEQFF.